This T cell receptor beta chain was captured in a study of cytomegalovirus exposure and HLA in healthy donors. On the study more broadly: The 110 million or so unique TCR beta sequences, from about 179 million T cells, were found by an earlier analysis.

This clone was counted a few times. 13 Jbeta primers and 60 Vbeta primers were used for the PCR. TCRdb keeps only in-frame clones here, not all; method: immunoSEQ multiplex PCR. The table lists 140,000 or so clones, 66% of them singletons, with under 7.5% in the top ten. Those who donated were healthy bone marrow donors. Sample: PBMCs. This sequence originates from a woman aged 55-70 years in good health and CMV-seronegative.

CDR3 loop: CASSSWEGGSNQPQHF. CDR3 nucleotides: TGTGCCAGCAGCTCCTGGGAGGGCGGGAGCAATCAGCCCCAGCATTTT. The chain joins TRBV7-9 to TRBJ1-5; no firm D call. Germline CDR1 is SEHNR and CDR2 is FQNEAQ (reference sequence). CDR3 length: 16 residues. V dropped 4 bases and J dropped 1 base, with 14 bases sitting between them.